One sample yielded the 17 T cell receptor beta chains listed below, sequenced in a study of blood T cell repertoires in COVID-19. Sequencing was performed with immunoSEQ multiplex PCR; in TCRdb, only in-frame clones are kept and a portion is missing. The data show over 110,000 clones, 88% seen once. The source material was peripheral blood. These receptor sequences come from a woman between 45 and 60 years old with acute or convalescent COVID-19.

The chain couples TRBV5-4 to TRBJ2-7; TRBD2 matches at 8 bases. V lost 3 bases and J lost 0; bases outside the gene matches: 5. The CDR3 consists of 15 residues. Germline CDR1 reads SGHNT; CDR2 reads YYREEE (reference sequence). The DNA of the CDR3 is TGTGCCAGCAGCTGGGGCAGCGGGAGCTCCTACGAGCAGTACTTC. This sequence encodes CASSWGSGSSYEQYF.

This chain uses TRBV20-1 with TRBJ1-5, with no clear D. The CDR3 is 13 residues long. CDR1 and CDR2 from the germline V gene are DFQATT and SNEGSKA (reference sequence). V was clipped by 3 bases and J by 0 bases, with 6 bases between them. The CDR3 region is CSASAHSNQPQHF. The DNA of the CDR3 is TGCAGTGCTAGTGCCCATAGCAATCAGCCCCAGCATTTT.

The chain joins TRBV2 to TRBJ2-7; 9 bases line up with TRBD2. V trimming: 8 bases; J trimming: 0 bases; junction bases outside the gene matches: 2. The CDR3 consists of 13 residues. Germline assignment: CDR1 SNHLY and CDR2 FYNNEI. Here the CDR3 reads CASRREGSYEQYF. The CDR3 DNA is TGTGCCAGCCGGCGGGAGGGCTCCTACGAGCAGTACTTC.

The chain joins TRBV5-1 to TRBJ2-5; 10 nucleotides align to TRBD1. Germline CDR1 SGHRS, CDR2 YFSETQ. The V gene end was trimmed by 2 bases and the J gene end by 4 bases; junction bases not matched to a gene: 8. The CDR3 consists of 16 residues. Written as DNA, the CDR3 is TGCGCCAGCAGCTTATGGACAGGGGGAATCTTAGAGACCCAGTACTTC. It is translated as CASSLWTGGILETQYF.

CDR3 amino acids: CASGNRPSRETQYF. As DNA, the CDR3 is TGTGCCAGCGGAAACAGGCCCTCCAGGGAGACCCAGTACTTC. The gene calls are TRBV3-1 (or the pseudogene TRBV3-2) and TRBJ2-5; possibly TRBD1 for D (5 bases). The CDR3 extends over 14 amino acids. Between the trimmed V and J ends, which lost 8 bases and 5 bases, there was a span of 18 bases. The V gene's germline CDR1 is LGHDT and CDR2 YNNKEL (reference sequence).

The chain couples TRBV28 to TRBJ1-5; D is undetermined. The germline V and J ends were trimmed by 5 bases and 6 bases, with 11 bases remaining between them. The CDR3 consists of 13 residues. The germline V gene encodes CDR1 MDHEN and CDR2 SYDVKM. The CDR3 region has the DNA TGTGCCAGCAGTCCTCCAAGCCCTCAGCCCCAGCATTTT. It translates to CASSPPSPQPQHF. The full variable domain, in which reference TRBV28 and TRBJ1-5 provide the parts outside the CDR3, is DVKVTQSSRYLVKRTGEKVFLECVQDMDHENMFWYRQDPGLGLRLIYFSYDVKMKEKGDIPEGYSVSREKKERFSLILESASTNQTSMYLCASSPPSPQPQHFGDGTRLSIL.

The chain is built from TRBV7-2 and TRBJ1-1, with D possibly being TRBD1 (5 bases). The CDR3 is 16 residues long. The germline gives CDR1 SGHTA, CDR2 FQGNSA. Trimming shortened V by 6 bases and J by 0 bases, and 17 bases separated the two germline ends. The DNA of the CDR3 is TGTGCCAGCAGTAAAATCGGGGGGATTCTGAACACTGAAGCTTTCTTT. Translated: CASSKIGGILNTEAFF. Full variable domain (rest looked up from reference TRBV7-2 and TRBJ1-1): GAGVSQSPSNKVTEKGKDVELRCDPISGHTALYWYRQSLGQGLEFLIYFQGNSAPDKSGLPSDRFSAERTGGSVSTLTIQRTQQEDSAVYLCASSKIGGILNTEAFFGQGTRLTVV.

This chain joins TRBV5-1 and TRBJ1-5; D unresolved. The CDR3 length is 13 residues. Trimming took 4 bases from V and 5 from J, leaving 10 bases between them. Germline V CDR1 and CDR2: SGHRS, YFSETQ. CDR3 coding DNA: TGCGCCAGCAGCCCCGGTGGAGATCAGCCCCAGCATTTT. The encoded protein is CASSPGGDQPQHF.

In this sample, this clone turned up a few times. The rearrangement uses TRBV6-1 and TRBJ1-2, with a weak D call TRBD1 (6 bases). Germline assignment: CDR1 MNHNS and CDR2 SASEGT. V dropped 3 bases and J dropped 4 bases, with 12 bases sitting between them. CDR3 length: 14 amino acids. This CDR3 is CASSDRGALYGYTF. As DNA, the CDR3 is TGTGCCAGCAGTGACCGGGGGGCCCTCTATGGCTACACCTTC.

The chain combines TRBV7-2 with TRBJ2-5, with TRBD2 matching over 10 bases. Germline assignment: CDR1 SGHTA and CDR2 FQGNSA. V dropped 1 base and J dropped 5; count of bases not matched to a gene: 10. The CDR3 runs 17 residues. The DNA for the CDR3 is TGTGCCAGCAGCTTAGGCCTAGCGGGGGACCACCGGGAGACCCAGTACTTC. This sequence encodes CASSLGLAGDHRETQYF.

The rearrangement joins TRBV5-6 to TRBJ1-1; 7 nucleotides align to TRBD1. Germline CDR1 is SGHDT and CDR2 is YYEEEE. Trimming cost V 0 bases and J 0 bases; bases outside gene matches: 8. This CDR3 comprises 17 residues. The DNA for the CDR3 is TGTGCCAGCAGCTTGGCCGGGACAGCTTATTTGAACACTGAAGCTTTCTTT. The encoded protein is CASSLAGTAYLNTEAFF.

The V gene is TRBV18, the J gene TRBJ1-2; the match to TRBD1 covers 9 bases. J gave up 4 bases and V 2 bases, and 11 bases lay outside the gene matches. Germline CDR1 is KGHSH and CDR2 is LQKENI. The CDR3 length is 17 residues. The CDR3 spells CASSPGQGPPRLYGYTF. The CDR3 DNA reads as TGTGCCAGCTCACCAGGACAGGGGCCCCCGAGGCTCTATGGCTACACCTTC.

This clone was detected ten times or more. The J gene is TRBJ2-5, the V gene TRBV5-6, with TRBD1 identical over 8 bases. CDR1 and CDR2 (germline): SGHDT, YYEEEE. V dropped 4 bases and J dropped 5; count of bases not matched to a gene: 10. CDR3 length equals 15 residues. CDR3 sequence reads: CASSTGQGFGETQYF. The CDR3 DNA is TGTGCCAGCAGCACCGGACAGGGATTTGGGGAGACCCAGTACTTC.

The rearrangement links TRBV19 to TRBJ1-2, with unresolved D. Trimming took off 3 bases at V and 3 bases at J, with 8 bases between the two ends. Germline-derived CDR1 and CDR2 are LNHDA and SQIVND (reference sequence). This CDR3 region has 13 residues. In DNA form, the CDR3 reads TGTGCCAGTAGTATGAGGGAGTACTATGGCTACACCTTC. The encoded protein is CASSMREYYGYTF.

The chain combines TRBV27 with TRBJ2-1; 11 bases match TRBD2. The germline V gene encodes CDR1 MNHEY and CDR2 SMNVEV (reference sequence). The length of the CDR3 is 16 residues. V shed 2 bases and J 0 bases; nucleotides not matched to a gene: 0. The CDR3 protein is CASSLTSGSSYNEQFF. Here the CDR3 DNA reads TGTGCCAGCAGTTTAACTAGCGGGAGCTCCTACAATGAGCAGTTCTTC.

This clone was observed a single time. The chain uses TRBV12-3 or TRBV12-4 and TRBJ1-1; unclear D gene. Trimming removed 1 base from V and 2 bases from J, with 5 bases in between. There are 13 residues in the CDR3. The CDR3 region is CASSLGRNTEAFF. In nucleotides, the CDR3 is TGTGCCAGCAGTTTAGGTAGAAACACTGAAGCTTTCTTT.

The chain links TRBV30 to TRBJ2-3; maybe TRBD1 (6 bases). The V gene lost 2 bases and the J gene lost 0 bases, with 9 bases spanning the gap. The length of the CDR3 is 14 residues. The V gene's germline CDR1 is GTSNPN and CDR2 SVGIG (reference sequence). The CDR3 loop is CAWSMDSSTDTQYF. CDR3 DNA: TGTGCCTGGAGTATGGACAGCAGCACAGATACGCAGTATTTT.